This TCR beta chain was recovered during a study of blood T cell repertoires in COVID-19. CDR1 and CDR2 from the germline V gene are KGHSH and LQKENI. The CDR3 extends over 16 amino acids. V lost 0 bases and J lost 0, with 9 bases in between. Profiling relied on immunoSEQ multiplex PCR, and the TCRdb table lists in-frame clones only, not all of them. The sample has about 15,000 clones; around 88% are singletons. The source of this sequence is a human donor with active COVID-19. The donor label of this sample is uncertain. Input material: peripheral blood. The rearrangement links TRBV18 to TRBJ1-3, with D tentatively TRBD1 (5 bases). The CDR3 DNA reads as TGTGCCAGCTCACCACCGAACAGGACCTCTGGAAACACCATATATTTT. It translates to CASSPPNRTSGNTIYF.